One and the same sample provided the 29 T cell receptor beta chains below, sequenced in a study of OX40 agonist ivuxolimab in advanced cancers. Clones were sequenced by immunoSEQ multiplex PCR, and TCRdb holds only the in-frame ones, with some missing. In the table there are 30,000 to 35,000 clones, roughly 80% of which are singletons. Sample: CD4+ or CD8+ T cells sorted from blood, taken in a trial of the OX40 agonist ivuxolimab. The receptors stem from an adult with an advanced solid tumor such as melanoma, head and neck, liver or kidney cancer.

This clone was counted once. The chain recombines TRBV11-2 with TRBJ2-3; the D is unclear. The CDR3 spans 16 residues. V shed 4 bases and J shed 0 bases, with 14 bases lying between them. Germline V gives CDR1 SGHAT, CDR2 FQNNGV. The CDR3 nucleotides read TGTGCCAGCAGCTCCTTCAATCGGATTAGCACAGATACGCAGTATTTT. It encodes CASSSFNRISTDTQYF.

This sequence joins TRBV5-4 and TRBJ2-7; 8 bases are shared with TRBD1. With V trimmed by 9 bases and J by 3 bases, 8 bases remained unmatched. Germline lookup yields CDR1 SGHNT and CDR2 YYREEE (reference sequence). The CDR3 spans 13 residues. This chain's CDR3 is CATSRDRRYEQYF. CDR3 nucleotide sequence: TGTGCCACCTCCCGGGACAGGCGCTACGAGCAGTACTTC.

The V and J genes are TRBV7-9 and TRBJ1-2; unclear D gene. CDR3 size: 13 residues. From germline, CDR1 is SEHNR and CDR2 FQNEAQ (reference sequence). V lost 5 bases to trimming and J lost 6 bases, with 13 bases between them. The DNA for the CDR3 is TGTGCCAGCAGCCTCAGGTCAGAACATGGCTACACCTTC. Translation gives CASSLRSEHGYTF.

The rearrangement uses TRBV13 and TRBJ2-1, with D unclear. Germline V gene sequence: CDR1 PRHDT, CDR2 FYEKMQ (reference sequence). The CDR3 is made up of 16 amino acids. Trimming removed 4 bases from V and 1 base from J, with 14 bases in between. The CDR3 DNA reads TGTGCCAGCAGCTCGCTTAATGTAGGTTCCTACAATGAGCAGTTCTTC. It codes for CASSSLNVGSYNEQFF.

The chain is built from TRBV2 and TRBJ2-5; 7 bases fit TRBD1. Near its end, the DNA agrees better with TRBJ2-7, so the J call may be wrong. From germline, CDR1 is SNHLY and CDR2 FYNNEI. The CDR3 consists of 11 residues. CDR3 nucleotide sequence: TGTGCCAGCGACAGGGTCCACGAGCAGTACTTC. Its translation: CASDRVHEQYF.

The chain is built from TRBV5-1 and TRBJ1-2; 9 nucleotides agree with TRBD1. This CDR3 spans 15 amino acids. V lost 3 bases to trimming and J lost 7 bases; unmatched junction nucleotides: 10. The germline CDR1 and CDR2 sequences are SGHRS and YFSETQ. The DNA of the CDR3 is TGCGCCAGCAGCTACACGGACAGGGGAGTAGGTGGCTACACCTTC. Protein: CASSYTDRGVGGYTF.

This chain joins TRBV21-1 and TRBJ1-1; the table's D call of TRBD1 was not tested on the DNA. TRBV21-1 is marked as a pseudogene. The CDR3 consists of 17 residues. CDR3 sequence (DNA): TGTGCCAGCAGCAAATATGAGCAGGGGGATGGAAGCACTGAAGCTTTCTTT. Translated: CASSKYEQGDGSTEAFF.

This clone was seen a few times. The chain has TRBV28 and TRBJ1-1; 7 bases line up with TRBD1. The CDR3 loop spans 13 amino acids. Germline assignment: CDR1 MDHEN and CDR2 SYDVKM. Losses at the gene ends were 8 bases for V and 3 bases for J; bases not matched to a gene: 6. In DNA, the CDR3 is TGTGCCAGCTGGAAGGGGGCATACACTGAAGCTTTCTTT. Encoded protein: CASWKGAYTEAFF.

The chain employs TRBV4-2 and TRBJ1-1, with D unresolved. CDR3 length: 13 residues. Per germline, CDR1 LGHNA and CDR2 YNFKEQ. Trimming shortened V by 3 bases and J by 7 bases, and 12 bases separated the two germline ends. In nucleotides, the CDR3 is TGTGCCAGCAGCCATGGCACAGCATATGAAGCTTTCTTT. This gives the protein CASSHGTAYEAFF.

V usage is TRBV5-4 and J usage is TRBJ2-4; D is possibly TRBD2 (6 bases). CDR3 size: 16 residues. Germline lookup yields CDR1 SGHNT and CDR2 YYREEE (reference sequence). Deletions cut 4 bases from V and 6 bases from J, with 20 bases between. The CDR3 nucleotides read TGTGCCAGCAGCGTGGGGGGAGGCAGGGTGATAAACATTCAGTACTTC. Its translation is CASSVGGGRVINIQYF.

CDR3 bases: TGTGCCAGCAGAGACGGAGGGGACAAGAACACTGAAGCTTTCTTT. Translated: CASRDGGDKNTEAFF. The gene calls are TRBV6-6 and TRBJ1-1; D perhaps matches TRBD1 (6 bases). Per germline, CDR1 MNHNY and CDR2 SVGAGI (reference sequence). With 6 bases removed from V and 1 base from J, the gap between germline ends came to 15 bases. The CDR3 has 15 residues.

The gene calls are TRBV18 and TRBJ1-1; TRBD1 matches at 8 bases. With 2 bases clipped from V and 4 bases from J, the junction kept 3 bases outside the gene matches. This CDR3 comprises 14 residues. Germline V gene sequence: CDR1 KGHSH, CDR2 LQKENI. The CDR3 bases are TGTGCCAGCTCACCAGCAGGGGGCATCACTGAAGCTTTCTTT. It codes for CASSPAGGITEAFF. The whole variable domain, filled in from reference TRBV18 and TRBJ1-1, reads NAGVMQNPRHLVRRRGQEARLRCSPMKGHSHVYWYRQLPEEGLKFMVYLQKENIIDESGMPKERFSAEFPKEGPSILRIQQVVRGDSAAYFCASSPAGGITEAFFGQGTRLTVV.

CDR3 sequence reads: CASSISKSTVYNEQFF. CDR3 coding DNA: TGTGCCAGTAGTATCTCAAAATCGACAGTCTACAATGAGCAGTTCTTC. The chain couples TRBV19 to TRBJ2-1; D might be TRBD1 (5 bases). CDR3 length equals 16 residues. CDR1 and CDR2 (germline): LNHDA, SQIVND (reference sequence). V was cut by 3 bases and J by 3 bases, with 15 bases left in between.

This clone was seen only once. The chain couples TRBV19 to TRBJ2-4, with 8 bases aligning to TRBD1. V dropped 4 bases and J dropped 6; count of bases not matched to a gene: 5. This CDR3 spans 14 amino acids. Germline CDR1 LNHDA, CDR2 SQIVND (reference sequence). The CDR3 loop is CASSTRTGLNIQYF. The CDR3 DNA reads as TGTGCCAGTAGTACGAGGACAGGGCTAAACATTCAGTACTTC.

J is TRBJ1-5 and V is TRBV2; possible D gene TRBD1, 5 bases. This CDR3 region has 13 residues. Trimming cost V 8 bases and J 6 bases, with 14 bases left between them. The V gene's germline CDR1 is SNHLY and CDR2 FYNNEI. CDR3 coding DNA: TGTGCCAGCGTCCCGCAGGGTGGTCAGCCCCAGCATTTT. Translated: CASVPQGGQPQHF.

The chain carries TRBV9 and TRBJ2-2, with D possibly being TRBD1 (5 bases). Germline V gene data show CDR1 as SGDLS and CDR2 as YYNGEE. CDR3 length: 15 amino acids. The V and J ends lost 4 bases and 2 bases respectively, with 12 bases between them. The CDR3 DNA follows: TGTGCCAGCAGCACCGTGGGGCCAAACACCGGGGAGCTGTTTTTT. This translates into CASSTVGPNTGELFF.

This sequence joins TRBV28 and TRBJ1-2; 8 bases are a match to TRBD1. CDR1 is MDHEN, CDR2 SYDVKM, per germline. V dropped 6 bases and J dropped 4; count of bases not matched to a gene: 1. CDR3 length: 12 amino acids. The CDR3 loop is CASRTGAYGYTF. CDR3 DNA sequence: TGTGCCAGCAGGACAGGGGCCTATGGCTACACCTTC.

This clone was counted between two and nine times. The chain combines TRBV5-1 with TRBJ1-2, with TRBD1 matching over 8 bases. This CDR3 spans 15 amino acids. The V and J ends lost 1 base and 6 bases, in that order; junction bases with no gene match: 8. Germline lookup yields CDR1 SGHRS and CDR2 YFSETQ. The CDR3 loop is CASSLTPTGENGYTF. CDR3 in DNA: TGCGCCAGCAGCTTGACCCCGACAGGGGAAAATGGCTACACCTTC.

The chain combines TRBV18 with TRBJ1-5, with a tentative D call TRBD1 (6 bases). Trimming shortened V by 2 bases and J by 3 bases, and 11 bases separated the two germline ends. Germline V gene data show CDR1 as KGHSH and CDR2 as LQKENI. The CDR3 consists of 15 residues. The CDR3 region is CASSPRTANNQPQHF. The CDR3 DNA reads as TGTGCCAGCTCACCAAGGACAGCTAACAATCAGCCCCAGCATTTT.

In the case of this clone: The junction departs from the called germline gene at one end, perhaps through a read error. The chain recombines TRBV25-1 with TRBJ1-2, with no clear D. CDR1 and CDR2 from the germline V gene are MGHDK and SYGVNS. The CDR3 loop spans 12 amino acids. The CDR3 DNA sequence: TGTGCCAGCAGAGAATACAGTGAGGGCTACACCTTC. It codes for CASREYSEGYTF.

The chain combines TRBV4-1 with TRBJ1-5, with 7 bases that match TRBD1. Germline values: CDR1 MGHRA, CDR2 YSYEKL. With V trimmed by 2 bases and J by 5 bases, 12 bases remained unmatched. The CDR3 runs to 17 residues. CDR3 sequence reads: CASSQPGDRAFYQPQHF. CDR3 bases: TGCGCCAGCAGCCAACCTGGTGACAGGGCCTTCTATCAGCCCCAGCATTTT.

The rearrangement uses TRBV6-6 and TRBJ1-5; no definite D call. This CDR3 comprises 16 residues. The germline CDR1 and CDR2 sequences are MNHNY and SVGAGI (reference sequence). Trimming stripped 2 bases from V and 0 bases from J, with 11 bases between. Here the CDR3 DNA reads TGTGCCAGCAGTTACGAGGCCCAATATAGCAATCAGCCCCAGCATTTT. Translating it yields CASSYEAQYSNQPQHF.

CDR3: CASSGGGMGSSGELFF. The CDR3 region has the DNA TGTGCCAGCAGTGGAGGGGGAATGGGGTCCTCCGGGGAGCTGTTTTTT. The V call is TRBV6-1, the J call TRBJ2-2; weak D call: TRBD1 (6 bases). The CDR3 has 16 amino acids. The V end lost 4 bases, the J end lost 6 bases, and 18 bases lay between the germline ends. Germline values: CDR1 MNHNS, CDR2 SASEGT.

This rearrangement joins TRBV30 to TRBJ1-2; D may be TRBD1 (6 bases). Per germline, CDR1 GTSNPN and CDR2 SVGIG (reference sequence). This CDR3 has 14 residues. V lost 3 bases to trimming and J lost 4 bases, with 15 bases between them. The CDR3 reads CAWRDPRGGYGYTF. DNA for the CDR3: TGTGCCTGGAGGGACCCAAGAGGGGGCTATGGCTACACCTTC. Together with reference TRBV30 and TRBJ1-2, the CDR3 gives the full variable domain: SQTIHQWPATLVQPVGSPLSLECTVEGTSNPNLYWYRQAAGRGLQLLFYSVGIGQISSEVPQNLSASRPQDRQFILSSKKLLLSDSGFYLCAWRDPRGGYGYTFGSGTRLTVV.

CDR3 sequence (DNA): TGTGCCAGCAGTCAAGAAGGGAGGTCGGGTGGCTACACCTTC. This codes for CASSQEGRSGGYTF. This chain connects TRBV7-9 to TRBJ1-2, with D unclear. The CDR3 spans 14 residues. V dropped 6 bases and J dropped 7 bases, with 18 bases sitting between them. Germline-derived CDR1 and CDR2 are SEHNR and FQNEAQ (reference sequence).

The CDR3: CASRWDGGNTIYF. The CDR3 DNA sequence: TGCGCCAGCAGGTGGGACGGTGGAAACACCATATATTTT. The rearrangement links TRBV5-1 to TRBJ1-3; possible D gene TRBD1, 5 bases. This CDR3 region has 13 residues. The germline CDR1 and CDR2 sequences are SGHRS and YFSETQ. V was pared by 5 bases and J by 3 bases, with 9 bases between.

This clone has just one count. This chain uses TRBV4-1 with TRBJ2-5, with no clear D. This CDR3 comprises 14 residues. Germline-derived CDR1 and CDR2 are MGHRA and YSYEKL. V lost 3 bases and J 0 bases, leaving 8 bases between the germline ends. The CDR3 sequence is CASSHRLYQETQYF. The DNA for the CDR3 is TGCGCCAGCAGCCACCGGTTGTACCAAGAGACCCAGTACTTC.

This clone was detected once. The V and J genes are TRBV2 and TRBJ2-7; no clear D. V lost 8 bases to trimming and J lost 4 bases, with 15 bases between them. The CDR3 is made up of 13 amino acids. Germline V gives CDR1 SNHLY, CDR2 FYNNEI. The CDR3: CASRSNNRYEQYF. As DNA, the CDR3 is TGTGCCAGCCGATCAAATAACAGATACGAGCAGTACTTC.

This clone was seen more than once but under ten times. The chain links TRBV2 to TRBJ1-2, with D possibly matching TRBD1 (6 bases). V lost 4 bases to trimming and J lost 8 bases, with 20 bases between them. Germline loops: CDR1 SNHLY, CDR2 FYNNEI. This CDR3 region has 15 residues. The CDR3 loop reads CASSGPTGSYVGYTF. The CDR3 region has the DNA TGTGCCAGCAGTGGACCGACAGGATCTTATGTCGGCTACACCTTC.